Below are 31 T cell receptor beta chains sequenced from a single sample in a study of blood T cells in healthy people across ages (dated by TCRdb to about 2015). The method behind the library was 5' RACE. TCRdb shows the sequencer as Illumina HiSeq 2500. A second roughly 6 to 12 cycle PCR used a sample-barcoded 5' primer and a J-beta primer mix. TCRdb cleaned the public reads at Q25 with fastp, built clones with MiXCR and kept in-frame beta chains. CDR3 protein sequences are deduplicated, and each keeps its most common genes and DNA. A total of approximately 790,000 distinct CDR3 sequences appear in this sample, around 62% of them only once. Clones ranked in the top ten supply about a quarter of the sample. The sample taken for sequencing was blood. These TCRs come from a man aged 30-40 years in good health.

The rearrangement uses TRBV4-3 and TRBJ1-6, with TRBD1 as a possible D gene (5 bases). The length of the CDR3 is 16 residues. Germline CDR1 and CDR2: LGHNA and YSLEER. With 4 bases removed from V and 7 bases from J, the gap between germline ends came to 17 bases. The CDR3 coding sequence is TGCGCCAGCAGCCCTGAGCGGGGGAGGAAAAATTCACCCCTCCACTTT. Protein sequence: CASSPERGRKNSPLHF.

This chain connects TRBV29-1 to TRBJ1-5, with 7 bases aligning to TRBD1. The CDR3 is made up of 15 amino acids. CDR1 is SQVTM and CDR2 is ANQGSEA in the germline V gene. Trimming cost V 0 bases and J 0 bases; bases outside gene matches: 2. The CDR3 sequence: CSVEETGNSNQPQHF. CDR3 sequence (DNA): TGCAGCGTTGAAGAGACAGGGAATAGCAATCAGCCCCAGCATTTT.

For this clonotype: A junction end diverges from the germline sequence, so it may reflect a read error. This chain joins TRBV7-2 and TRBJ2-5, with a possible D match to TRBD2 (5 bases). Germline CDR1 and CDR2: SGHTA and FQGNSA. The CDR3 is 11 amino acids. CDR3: CACSLMGEQYF. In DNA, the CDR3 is TGTGCCTGCAGCTTAATGGGAGAGCAGTACTTC.

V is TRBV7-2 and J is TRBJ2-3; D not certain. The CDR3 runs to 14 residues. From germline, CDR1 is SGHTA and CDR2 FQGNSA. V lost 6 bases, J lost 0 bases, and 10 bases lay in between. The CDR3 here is CASSSFTSTDTQYF. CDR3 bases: TGTGCCAGCAGTTCGTTCACCAGCACAGATACGCAGTATTTT.

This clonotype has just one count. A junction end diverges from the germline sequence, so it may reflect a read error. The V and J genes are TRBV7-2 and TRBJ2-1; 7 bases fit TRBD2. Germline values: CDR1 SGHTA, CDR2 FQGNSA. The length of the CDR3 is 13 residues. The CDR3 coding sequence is TGTGCCAGCCGGGGGGTCTCCTATAATGAGCGGTTCTTC. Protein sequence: CASRGVSYNERFF.

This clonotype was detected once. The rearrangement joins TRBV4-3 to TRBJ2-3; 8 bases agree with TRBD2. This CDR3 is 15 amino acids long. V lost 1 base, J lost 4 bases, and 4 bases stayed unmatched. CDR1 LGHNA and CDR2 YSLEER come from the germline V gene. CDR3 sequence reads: CASSQAAGGADTQYF. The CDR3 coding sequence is TGCGCCAGCAGCCAAGCGGCGGGGGGAGCAGATACGCAGTATTTT.

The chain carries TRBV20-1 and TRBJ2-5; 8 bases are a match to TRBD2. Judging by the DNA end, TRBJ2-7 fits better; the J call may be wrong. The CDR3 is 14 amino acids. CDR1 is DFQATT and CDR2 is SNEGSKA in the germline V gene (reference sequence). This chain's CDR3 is CSARGRGAAYEQYF. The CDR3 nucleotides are TGCAGTGCTAGGGGGCGGGGGGCCGCCTACGAGCAGTACTTC.

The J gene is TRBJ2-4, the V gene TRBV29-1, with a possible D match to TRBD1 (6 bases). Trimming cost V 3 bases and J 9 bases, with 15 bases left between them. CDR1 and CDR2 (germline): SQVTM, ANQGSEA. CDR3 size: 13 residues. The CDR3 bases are TGCAGCGTTGATAGTACAGGGAACGGCATTCAGTACTTC. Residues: CSVDSTGNGIQYF.

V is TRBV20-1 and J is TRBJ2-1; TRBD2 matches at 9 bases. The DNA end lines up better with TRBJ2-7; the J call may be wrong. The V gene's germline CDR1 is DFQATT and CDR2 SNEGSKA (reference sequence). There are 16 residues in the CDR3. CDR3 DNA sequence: TGCAGTGCTAGCGCCGCTAGCGGGGCTCTACCTTTGGAGCAGTACTTC. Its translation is CSASAASGALPLEQYF.

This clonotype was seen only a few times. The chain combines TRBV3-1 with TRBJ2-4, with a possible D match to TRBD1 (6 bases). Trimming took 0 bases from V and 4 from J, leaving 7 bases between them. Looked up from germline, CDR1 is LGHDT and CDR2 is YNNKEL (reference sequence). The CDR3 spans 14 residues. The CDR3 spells CASSQEGAKNIQYF. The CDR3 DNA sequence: TGTGCCAGCAGCCAAGAGGGGGCTAAAAACATTCAGTACTTC.

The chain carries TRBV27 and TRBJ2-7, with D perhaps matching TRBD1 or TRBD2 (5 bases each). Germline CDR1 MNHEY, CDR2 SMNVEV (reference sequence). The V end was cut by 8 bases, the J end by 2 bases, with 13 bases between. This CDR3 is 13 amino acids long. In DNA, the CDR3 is TGTGCCAGCGGGATGCAGGGACCCTACGAGCAGTACTTC. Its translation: CASGMQGPYEQYF.

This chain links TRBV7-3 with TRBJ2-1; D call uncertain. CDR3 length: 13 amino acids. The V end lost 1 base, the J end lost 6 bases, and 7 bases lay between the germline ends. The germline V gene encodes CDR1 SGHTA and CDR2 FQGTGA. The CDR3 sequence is CASSLSWSNEQFF. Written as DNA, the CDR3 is TGTGCCAGCAGCTTAAGCTGGTCCAATGAGCAGTTCTTC.

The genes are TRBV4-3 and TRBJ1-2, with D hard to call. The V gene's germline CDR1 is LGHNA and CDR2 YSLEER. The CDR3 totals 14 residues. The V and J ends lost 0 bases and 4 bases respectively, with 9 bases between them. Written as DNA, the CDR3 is TGCGCCAGCAGCCAAGAGTCGGGCTTCTATGGCTACACCTTC. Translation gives CASSQESGFYGYTF.

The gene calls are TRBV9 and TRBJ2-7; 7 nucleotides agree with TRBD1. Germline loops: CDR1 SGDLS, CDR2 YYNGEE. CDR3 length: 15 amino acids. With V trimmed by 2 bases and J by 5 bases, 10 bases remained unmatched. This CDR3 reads CASSVSDREVNEQYF. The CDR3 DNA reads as TGTGCCAGCAGCGTTTCAGACAGGGAAGTTAACGAGCAGTACTTC.

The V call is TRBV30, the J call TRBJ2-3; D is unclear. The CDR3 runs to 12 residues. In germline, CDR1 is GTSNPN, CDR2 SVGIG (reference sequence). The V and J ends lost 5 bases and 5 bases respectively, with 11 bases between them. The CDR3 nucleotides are TGTGCCTGGGACCCATGGGGAGATACGCAGTATTTT. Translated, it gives CAWDPWGDTQYF.

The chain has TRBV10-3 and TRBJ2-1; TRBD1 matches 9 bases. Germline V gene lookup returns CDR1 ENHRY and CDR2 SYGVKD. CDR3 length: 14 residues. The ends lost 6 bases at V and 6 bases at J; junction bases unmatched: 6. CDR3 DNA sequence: TGTGCCATCAGCCCCGGGACAGGGACCAATGAGCAGTTCTTC. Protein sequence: CAISPGTGTNEQFF.

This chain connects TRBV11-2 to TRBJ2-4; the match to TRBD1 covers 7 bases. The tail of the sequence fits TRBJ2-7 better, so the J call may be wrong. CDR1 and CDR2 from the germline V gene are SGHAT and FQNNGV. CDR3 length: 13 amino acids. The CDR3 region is CASRPGGLFEQYF. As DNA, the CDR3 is TGTGCCAGCAGACCAGGGGGTTTGTTCGAGCAGTACTTC.

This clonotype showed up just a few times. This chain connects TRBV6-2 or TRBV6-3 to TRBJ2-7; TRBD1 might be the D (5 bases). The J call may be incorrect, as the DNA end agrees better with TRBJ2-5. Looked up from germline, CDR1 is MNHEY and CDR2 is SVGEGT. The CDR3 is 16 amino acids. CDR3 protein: CASSYSSGLGRETQYF. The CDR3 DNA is TGTGCCAGCAGTTACTCGTCAGGGCTCGGGCGAGAGACCCAGTACTTC.

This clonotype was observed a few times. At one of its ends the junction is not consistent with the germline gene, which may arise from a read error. The CDR3 DNA reads as TGCGCCAGCAGCCAAGAATATTGGGCCAATCGGCCCCAGCATTTT. It encodes CASSQEYWANRPQHF. V and J are TRBV4-3 and TRBJ1-5; D unresolved. The CDR3 is 15 amino acids. The germline CDR1 and CDR2 sequences are LGHNA and YSLEER.

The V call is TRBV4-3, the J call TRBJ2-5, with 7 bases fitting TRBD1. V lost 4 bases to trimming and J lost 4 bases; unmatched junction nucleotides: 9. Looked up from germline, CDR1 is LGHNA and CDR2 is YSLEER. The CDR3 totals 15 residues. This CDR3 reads CASSPQTDRVETQYF. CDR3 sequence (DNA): TGCGCCAGCAGCCCCCAGACCGACAGGGTAGAGACCCAGTACTTC.

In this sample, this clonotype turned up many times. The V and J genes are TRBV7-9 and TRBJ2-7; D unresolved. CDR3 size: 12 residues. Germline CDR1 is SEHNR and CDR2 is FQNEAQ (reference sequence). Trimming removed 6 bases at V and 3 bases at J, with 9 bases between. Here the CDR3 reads CASSLVVYEQYF. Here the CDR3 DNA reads TGTGCCAGCAGTTTGGTGGTCTACGAGCAGTACTTC.

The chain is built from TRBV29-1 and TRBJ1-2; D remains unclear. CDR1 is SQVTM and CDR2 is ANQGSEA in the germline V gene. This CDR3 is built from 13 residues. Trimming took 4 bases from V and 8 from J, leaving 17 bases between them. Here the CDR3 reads CSVVRELRGGYTF. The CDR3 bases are TGCAGCGTTGTCAGAGAGCTACGGGGAGGCTACACCTTC.

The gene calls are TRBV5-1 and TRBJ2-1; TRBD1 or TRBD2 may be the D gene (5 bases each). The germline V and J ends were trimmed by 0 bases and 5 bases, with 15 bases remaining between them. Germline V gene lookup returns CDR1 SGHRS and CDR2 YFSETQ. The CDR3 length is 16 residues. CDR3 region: CASSLVTGKGNNEQFF. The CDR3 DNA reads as TGCGCCAGCAGCTTGGTTACGGGGAAGGGGAACAATGAGCAGTTCTTC.

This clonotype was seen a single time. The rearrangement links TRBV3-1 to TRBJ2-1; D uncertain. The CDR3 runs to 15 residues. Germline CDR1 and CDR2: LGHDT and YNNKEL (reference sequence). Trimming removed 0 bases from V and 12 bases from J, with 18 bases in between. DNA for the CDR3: TGTGCCAGCAGCCAAGATCGGCCACCTACCGATTGGCAGTTCTTC. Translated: CASSQDRPPTDWQFF.

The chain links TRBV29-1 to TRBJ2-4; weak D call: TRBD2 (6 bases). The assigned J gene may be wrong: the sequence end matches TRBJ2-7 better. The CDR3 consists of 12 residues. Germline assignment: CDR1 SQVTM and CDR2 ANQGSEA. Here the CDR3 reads CSTQMGRNEQYF. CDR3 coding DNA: TGCAGCACCCAGATGGGGAGGAACGAGCAGTACTTC.

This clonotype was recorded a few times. The CDR3 sequence: CASSLDGTPLHF. The CDR3 DNA reads as TGCGCCAGCAGCTTGGACGGCACACCCCTCCACTTT. The rearrangement links TRBV5-1 to TRBJ1-6; D is undetermined. The germline V and J ends were trimmed by 0 bases and 11 bases, with 6 bases remaining between them. This CDR3 contains 12 residues. Germline V CDR1 and CDR2: SGHRS, YFSETQ.

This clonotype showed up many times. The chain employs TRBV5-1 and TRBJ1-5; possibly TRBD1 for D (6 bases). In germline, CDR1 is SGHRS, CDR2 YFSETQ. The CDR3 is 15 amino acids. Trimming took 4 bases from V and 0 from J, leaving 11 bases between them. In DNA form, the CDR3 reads TGCGCCAGCAGCGAAACAGGGTTTAGCAATCAGCCCCAGCATTTT. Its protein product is CASSETGFSNQPQHF.

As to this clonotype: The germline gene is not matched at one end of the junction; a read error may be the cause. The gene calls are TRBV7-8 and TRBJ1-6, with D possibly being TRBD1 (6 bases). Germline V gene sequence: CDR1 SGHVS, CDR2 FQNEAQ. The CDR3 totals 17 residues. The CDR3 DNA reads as TGTACCAGCAGCCCCGCTACAGGGAGCTCCTATAATTCACCCCTCCACTTT. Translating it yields CTSSPATGSSYNSPLHF.

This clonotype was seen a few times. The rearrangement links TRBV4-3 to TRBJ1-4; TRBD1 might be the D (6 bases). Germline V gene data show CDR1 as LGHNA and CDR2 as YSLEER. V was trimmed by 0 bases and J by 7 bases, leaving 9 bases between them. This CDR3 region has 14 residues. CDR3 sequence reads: CASSQDNRVEKLFF. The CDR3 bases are TGCGCCAGCAGCCAAGATAACAGGGTTGAAAAACTGTTTTTT.

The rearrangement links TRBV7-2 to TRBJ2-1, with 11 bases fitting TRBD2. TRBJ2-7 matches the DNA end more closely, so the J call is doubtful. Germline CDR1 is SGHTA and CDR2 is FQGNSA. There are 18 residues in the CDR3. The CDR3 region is CASSQGVVAGGRSNEQYF. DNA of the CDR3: TGTGCCAGCAGCCAAGGGGTGGTAGCGGGGGGGCGTAGCAATGAGCAGTACTTC.

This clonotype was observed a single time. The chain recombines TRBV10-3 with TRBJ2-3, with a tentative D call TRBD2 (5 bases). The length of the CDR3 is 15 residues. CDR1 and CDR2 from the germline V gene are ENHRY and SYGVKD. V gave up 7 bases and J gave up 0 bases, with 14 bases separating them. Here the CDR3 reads CAIMGDQPSTDTQYF. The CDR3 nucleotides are TGTGCCATCATGGGAGATCAGCCTAGCACAGATACGCAGTATTTT.